What follows are 27 T cell receptor beta chains derived from one specimen sequenced in a study of cytomegalovirus exposure and HLA in healthy donors (dated 2017 in TCRdb). The receptor library was made with the immunoSEQ multiplex PCR assay. For the multiplex PCR, a mixture combining 60 forward primers for TCR Vbeta segments and 13 reverse primers for TCR Jbeta segments was used. TCRdb obtained this table from immuneACCESS and retained in-frame rearrangements with V and J assigned. These tables miss some clones; where compared with another copy, unresolved V genes account for less than half of the shortfall, and the remainder is unexplained. Here the sample has approximately 290,000 clones; 80% occur a single time. The ten most abundant clones make up more than 0.3% of the sample. The sequenced material came from PBMCs. These TCRs come from a girl aged 2-9 years in good health and CMV-seronegative.

V gene TRBV29-1 combines with J gene TRBJ2-5; 8 positions match TRBD1. V trimming: 7 bases; J trimming: 5 bases; junction bases outside the gene matches: 6. Germline CDR1 is SQVTM and CDR2 is ANQGSEA. This CDR3 comprises 12 residues. As DNA, the CDR3 is TGCAGCGGTGGACAGGGCAGGGAGACCCAGTACTTC. This codes for CSGGQGRETQYF.

This clone came up once. This chain links TRBV6-1 with TRBJ1-2, with D hard to call. Trimming pared 5 bases from V and 5 bases from J, leaving 12 bases between. Germline assignment: CDR1 MNHNS and CDR2 SASEGT. The CDR3 covers 13 residues. The CDR3 sequence is CASSPNPGYGYTF. The CDR3 bases are TGTGCCAGCAGTCCCAACCCGGGGTATGGCTACACCTTC.

The rearrangement joins TRBV2 to TRBJ2-7; D gene unclear. Deletions cut 4 bases from V and 3 bases from J, with 7 bases between. Germline CDR1 is SNHLY and CDR2 is FYNNEI. CDR3 length: 12 residues. The CDR3 here is CASSVKSYEQYF. The CDR3 region has the DNA TGTGCCAGCAGTGTCAAGAGCTACGAGCAGTACTTC.

Note on this clone: Relative to the germline gene, one junction end is altered; a read error may explain this. V is TRBV7-9 and J is TRBJ1-5, with D unresolved. The CDR3 contains 15 residues. CDR1 SEHNR and CDR2 FQNEAQ come from the germline V gene (reference sequence). CDR3 sequence: CSSTSGEVKNQPQHF. Written as DNA, the CDR3 is TGTTCCAGCACCTCTGGGGAGGTTAAGAACCAGCCCCAGCATTTT.

Remarks on this clone: Germline and junction disagree at one end, which may indicate a read error. The chain recombines TRBV19 with TRBJ1-2; 10 nucleotides match TRBD1. This CDR3 contains 20 residues. In germline, CDR1 is LNHDA, CDR2 SQIVND (reference sequence). The CDR3 DNA is TGTGCCAGTAGTGATGACGGTACCGAGGGACAGGGGTGGTTAAACTATGGCTTCACCTTC. Amino acids: CASSDDGTEGQGWLNYGFTF.

This chain joins TRBV18 and TRBJ2-5, with 8 bases identical to TRBD2. The last part of the DNA fits TRBJ2-7 better; the J call may be wrong. Looked up from germline, CDR1 is KGHSH and CDR2 is LQKENI. The CDR3 has 16 amino acids. In DNA, the CDR3 is TGTGCCAGCTCACTCAGGCTCGGAGCGGGGGCCTACGAGCAGTACTTC. Its translation is CASSLRLGAGAYEQYF.

This sequence joins TRBV2 and TRBJ2-7, with 9 bases that match TRBD2. This CDR3 contains 15 residues. Germline lookup yields CDR1 SNHLY and CDR2 FYNNEI. V lost 2 bases to trimming and J lost 11 bases; unmatched junction nucleotides: 13. CDR3 sequence reads: CASSEISGSVKDEYF. As DNA, the CDR3 is TGTGCCAGCAGTGAAATTAGCGGGAGTGTTAAGGACGAGTACTTC. The variable domain in full, completed from reference TRBV2 and TRBJ2-7, reads EPEVTQTPSHQVTQMGQEVILRCVPISNHLYFYWYRQILGQKVEFLVSFYNNEISEKSEIFDDQFSVERPDGSNFTLKIRSTKLEDSAMYFCASSEISGSVKDEYFGPGTRLTVT.

The V and J genes are TRBV5-6 and TRBJ2-7, with 8 bases lining up with TRBD2. Germline V CDR1 and CDR2: SGHDT, YYEEEE. With 0 bases clipped from V and 7 bases from J, the junction kept 12 bases outside the gene matches. There are 16 residues in the CDR3. The CDR3 reads CASSLGGGRYQGEQYF. The CDR3 region has the DNA TGTGCCAGCAGCTTGGGGGGCGGGAGGTATCAAGGAGAGCAGTACTTC.

The sample holds one count of this clone. The CDR3 is CAISTGTADYEQYF. The CDR3 DNA is TGTGCCATCAGCACAGGGACGGCTGACTACGAGCAGTACTTC. V is TRBV10-3 and J is TRBJ2-5; D might be TRBD1 (6 bases). The last part of the DNA fits TRBJ2-7 better; the J call may be wrong. Germline lookup yields CDR1 ENHRY and CDR2 SYGVKD. CDR3 length: 14 amino acids.

This clone has more than one count but fewer than ten. The chain links TRBV6-5 to TRBJ1-3; D may be TRBD1 (6 bases). The CDR3 is 15 residues long. V was pared by 0 bases and J by 3 bases, with 9 bases between. Germline CDR1 is MNHEY and CDR2 is SVGAGI. DNA for the CDR3: TGTGCCAGCAGTTACTCGAGGGGGTTTGGAAACACCATATATTTT. As protein: CASSYSRGFGNTIYF.

This chain uses TRBV19 with TRBJ1-1; tentative D call: TRBD1 (6 bases). The CDR3 totals 14 residues. From germline, CDR1 is LNHDA and CDR2 SQIVND (reference sequence). Trimming cost V 2 bases and J 1 base, with 8 bases left between them. CDR3 coding DNA: TGTGCCAGTAGTATATGGGGGCAGAACACTGAAGCTTTCTTT. Protein product: CASSIWGQNTEAFF. The full variable domain, with the rest looked up from reference TRBV19 and TRBJ1-1, is DGGITQSPKYLFRKEGQNVTLSCEQNLNHDAMYWYRQDPGQGLRLIYYSQIVNDFQKGDIAEGYSVSREKKESFPLTVTSAQKNPTAFYLCASSIWGQNTEAFFGQGTRLTVV.

This clone was detected only once. As DNA, the CDR3 is TGTGCCAGTAGTATCGGCAGCGGGGACTACGAGCAGTACTTC. Its translation is CASSIGSGDYEQYF. The rearrangement uses TRBV19 and TRBJ2-7, with 7 bases identical to TRBD2. Germline CDR1 reads LNHDA; CDR2 reads SQIVND (reference sequence). Losses at the gene ends were 3 bases for V and 3 bases for J; bases not matched to a gene: 5. CDR3 length: 14 amino acids.

The chain combines TRBV2 with TRBJ1-3; the D gene is possibly TRBD1 (5 bases). Germline CDR1 is SNHLY and CDR2 is FYNNEI. This CDR3 spans 14 amino acids. Trimming took 2 bases from V and 4 from J, leaving 9 bases between them. The CDR3 spells CASSEQGSGNTIYF. The CDR3 coding sequence is TGTGCCAGCAGTGAACAGGGTTCCGGAAACACCATATATTTT.

The chain is built from TRBV28 and TRBJ1-6; 7 bases are shared with TRBD1. CDR1 and CDR2 from the germline V gene are MDHEN and SYDVKM. This CDR3 is built from 16 residues. The ends lost 5 bases at V and 5 bases at J; junction bases unmatched: 9. Here the CDR3 reads CASSPQGKGDNSPLHF. For the CDR3, the DNA is TGTGCCAGCAGTCCACAGGGGAAAGGGGATAATTCACCCCTCCACTTT.

The chain links TRBV23-1 to TRBJ1-5; TRBD1 agrees at 12 bases. TRBV23-1 falls under the ORF class, with uncertain function. Unmatched junction bases numbered 9, after V lost 3 bases and J lost 6 bases. This CDR3 spans 17 amino acids. CDR3 nucleotides: TGCGCCAGCAGTCAGCTCATCCGGGACAGGGGGCCTCAGCCCCAGCATTTT. Translation: CASSQLIRDRGPQPQHF.

The chain is built from TRBV11-2 and TRBJ2-1; possibly TRBD2 for D (7 bases). Looked up from germline, CDR1 is SGHAT and CDR2 is FQNNGV. This CDR3 region has 14 residues. The V end was cut by 6 bases, the J end by 6 bases, with 15 bases between. The DNA of the CDR3 is TGTGCCAGCAGATTTCGGGGGGCTGGCAATGAGCAGTTCTTC. Its protein product is CASRFRGAGNEQFF.

The chain combines TRBV9 with TRBJ2-5; 8 nucleotides align to TRBD2. The tail of the sequence fits TRBJ2-7 better, so the J call may be wrong. The CDR3 runs 14 residues. Germline CDR1 SGDLS, CDR2 YYNGEE. DNA of the CDR3: TGTGCCAGCAGCGTAGGCGGGGGGACCTACGAGCAGTACTTC. Encoded protein: CASSVGGGTYEQYF.

The genes are TRBV9 and TRBJ2-7, with D perhaps TRBD1 (5 bases). Germline CDR1 reads SGDLS; CDR2 reads YYNGEE. The CDR3 consists of 15 residues. V lost 0 bases to trimming and J lost 4 bases, with 14 bases between them. The CDR3 spells CASSVGPQGNYEQYF. The CDR3 DNA reads as TGTGCCAGCAGCGTAGGCCCCCAGGGCAATTACGAGCAGTACTTC.

The rearrangement uses TRBV18 and TRBJ1-5; TRBD1 matches at 11 bases. Per the germline V gene, CDR1 is KGHSH and CDR2 is LQKENI. V lost 3 bases, J lost 6 bases, and 7 bases stayed unmatched. This CDR3 contains 16 residues. The CDR3 DNA reads as TGTGCCAGCTCACCCCAGGACAGGGGGCTTCGTCAGCCCCAGCATTTT. Protein product: CASSPQDRGLRQPQHF.

V is TRBV27 and J is TRBJ2-3, with TRBD2 matching over 9 bases. J was trimmed by 0 bases and V by 2 bases; bases with no gene match: 9. The germline V gene has CDR1 MNHEY and CDR2 SMNVEV (reference sequence). The CDR3 runs 18 residues. CDR3 sequence reads: CASSLRGRLAASTDTQYF. CDR3 in DNA: TGTGCCAGCAGTTTAAGGGGTAGACTAGCGGCTAGCACAGATACGCAGTATTTT.

This clone was seen a few times. The genes are TRBV4-1 and TRBJ2-2; possibly TRBD2 for D (5 bases). Germline lookup yields CDR1 MGHRA and CDR2 YSYEKL. The CDR3 loop spans 17 amino acids. V lost 4 bases, J lost 0 bases, and 15 bases lay in between. CDR3 bases: TGCGCCAGCAGCCGTTCGCGATGGAGGTCGAACACCGGGGAGCTGTTTTTT. This gives the protein CASSRSRWRSNTGELFF.

This clone occurred once. V usage is TRBV19 and J usage is TRBJ2-1; 8 bases match TRBD2. Germline trimming cut 3 bases from V and 7 bases from J; bases unmatched to any gene: 17. Germline V CDR1 and CDR2: LNHDA, SQIVND (reference sequence). This CDR3 has 18 residues. Here the CDR3 reads CASSIGYRAGGQFNEQFF. In nucleotides, the CDR3 is TGTGCCAGTAGTATTGGGTATAGGGCGGGGGGCCAATTTAATGAGCAGTTCTTC.

In regard to this clone: A junction end diverges from the germline sequence, so it may reflect a read error. The rearrangement uses TRBV9 and TRBJ2-1; D gene unclear. CDR3 size: 14 residues. Germline assignment: CDR1 SGDLS and CDR2 YYNGEE. Written as DNA, the CDR3 is TGTGCCGGCAGCGTAGGTGCAAGCCCCAATGAGCAGTTCTTC. Encoded protein: CAGSVGASPNEQFF.

The CDR3 coding sequence is TGCAGCGCCCGATTAGGGAGCTCCTACGAGCAGTACTTC. Residues: CSARLGSSYEQYF. This chain uses TRBV29-1 with TRBJ2-7; weak D call: TRBD2 (5 bases). The CDR3 sequence is 13 residues long. Germline V gives CDR1 SQVTM, CDR2 ANQGSEA. Trimming removed 7 bases from V and 0 bases from J, with 13 bases in between.

The gene calls are TRBV5-4 and TRBJ2-7; 7 positions match TRBD2. J lost 3 bases, V lost 3 bases, and 6 bases had no gene match. The CDR3 has 14 amino acids. The V gene's germline CDR1 is SGHNT and CDR2 YYREEE (reference sequence). The CDR3: CASSWEGRNYEQYF. The CDR3 nucleotides read TGTGCCAGCAGCTGGGAGGGACGGAACTACGAGCAGTACTTC.

CDR3 in amino acids: CASSYSISSATYEQYF. The CDR3 region has the DNA TGTGCCAGCAGTTACTCGATCTCTAGCGCCACCTACGAGCAGTACTTC. The genes are TRBV6-5 and TRBJ2-7; weak D call: TRBD2 (6 bases). The CDR3 runs to 16 residues. Trimming took off 0 bases at V and 2 bases at J, with 14 bases between the two ends. Germline V gene data show CDR1 as MNHEY and CDR2 as SVGAGI.

The chain carries TRBV27 and TRBJ2-7; 7 bases line up with TRBD1. J was trimmed by 0 bases and V by 6 bases; bases with no gene match: 5. CDR1 is MNHEY, CDR2 SMNVEV, per germline (reference sequence). The CDR3 contains 14 residues. CDR3 nucleotides: TGTGCCAGCAGGGCTACAGGGGCCTCCTACGAGCAGTACTTC. Translated, it gives CASRATGASYEQYF.